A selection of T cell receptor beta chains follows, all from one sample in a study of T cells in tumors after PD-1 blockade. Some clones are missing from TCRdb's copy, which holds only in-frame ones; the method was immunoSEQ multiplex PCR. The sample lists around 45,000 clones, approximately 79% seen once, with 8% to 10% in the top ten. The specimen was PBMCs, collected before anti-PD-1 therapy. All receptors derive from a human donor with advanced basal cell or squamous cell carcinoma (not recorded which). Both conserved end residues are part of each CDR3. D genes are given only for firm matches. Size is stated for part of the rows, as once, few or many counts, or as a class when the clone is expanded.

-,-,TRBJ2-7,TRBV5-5,TGTGCCACTGCTTGGGGTCCGACCTACGAGCAGTACTTC,CATAWGPTYEQYF
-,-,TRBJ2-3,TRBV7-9,TGTGCCAGCAGCCGCGGGGAAGGCCGCAGTGTGTGGGATACGCAGTATTTT,CASSRGEGRSVWDTQYF
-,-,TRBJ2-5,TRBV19,TGTGCCAGTAGTAATAGCCCTCAAGACCAAGAGACCCAGTACTTC,CASSNSPQDQETQYF
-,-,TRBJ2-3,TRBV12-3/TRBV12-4,TGTGCCAGCAGGAAAAGTGGAGATACGCAGTATTTT,CASRKSGDTQYF
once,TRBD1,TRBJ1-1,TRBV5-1,TGCGCCAGCAGCTTGGCCTCAGGGGGGACTGAAGCTTTCTTT,CASSLASGGTEAFF
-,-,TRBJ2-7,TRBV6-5,TGTGCCAGCAGCTCCAGGGACCTGGCCCACGAGCAGTACTTC,CASSSRDLAHEQYF
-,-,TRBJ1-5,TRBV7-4,TGTGCCAGCAGGAACCGCCCGGGGCCCCAGCATTTT,CASRNRPGPQHF
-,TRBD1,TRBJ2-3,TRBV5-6,TGTGCCAGCAGCTTGACAGGGGTTCCAGATACGCAGTATTTT,CASSLTGVPDTQYF
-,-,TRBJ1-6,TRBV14,TGTGCCAGCAGCCTGACAGGCGATTATAATTCACCCCTCCACTTT,CASSLTGDYNSPLHF
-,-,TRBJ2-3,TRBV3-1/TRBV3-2,TGTGCCAGCAGCCCCTTCGGGGCGACTAGCACAGATACGCAGTATTTT,CASSPFGATSTDTQYF
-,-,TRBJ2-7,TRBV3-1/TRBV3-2,TGTGCCAGCAGCCAATTCGGGGCCTACGAGCAGTACTTC,CASSQFGAYEQYF
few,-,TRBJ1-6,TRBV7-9,TGTGCCAGCAGCACAGCTTATAATTCACCCCTCCACTTT,CASSTAYNSPLHF
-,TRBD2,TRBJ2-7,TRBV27,TGTGCCAGTGGACTAGCGGGACGAGGGGAGCAGTACTTC,CASGLAGRGEQYF
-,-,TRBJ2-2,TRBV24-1,TGTGCCACCAGTGATTTGAGGGGTTGGGGCACCGGGGAGCTGTTTTTT,CATSDLRGWGTGELFF
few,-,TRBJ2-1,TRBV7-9,TGTGCCAGCAGTCATACAGGCTCCGGGCGGGGATCCTACAATGAGCAGTTCTTC,CASSHTGSGRGSYNEQFF
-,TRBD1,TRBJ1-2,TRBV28,TGTGCCAGCAGTTTAACAGGGGGGAGTGGCTACACCTTC,CASSLTGGSGYTF
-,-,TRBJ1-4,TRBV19,TGTGCCAGTAGTACCCAAAGGGGCCGGGTTGAAAAACTGTTTTTT,CASSTQRGRVEKLFF
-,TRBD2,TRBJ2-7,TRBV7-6,TGTGCCAGCAGCAAGACTAGCGGGGCTGACTCCTACGAGCAGTACTTC,CASSKTSGADSYEQYF
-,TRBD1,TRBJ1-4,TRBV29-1,TGCAGCACTCGGACAGGGGGTGAAAAACTGTTTTTT,CSTRTGGEKLFF
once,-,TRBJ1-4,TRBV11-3,TGTGCCAGCAGCGCAATCCCCGTTGTGGGGAATGAAAAACTGTTTTTT,CASSAIPVVGNEKLFF
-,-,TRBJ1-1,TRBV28,TGTGCCAGCAGTACCACAAACCTGGCGAACACTGAAGCTTTCTTT,CASSTTNLANTEAFF
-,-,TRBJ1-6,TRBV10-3,TGTGCCATCAGTGAGTCTCCGGGGCGAAAAAATTCACCCCTCCACTTT,CAISESPGRKNSPLHF
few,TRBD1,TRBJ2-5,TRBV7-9,TGTGCCAGCAGCCAGGCGGTAACAGGGGGAGAGACCCAGTACTTC,CASSQAVTGGETQYF
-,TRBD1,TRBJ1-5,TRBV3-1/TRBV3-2,TGTGCCAGCAGCCAAGTAGAGGACAGGGGGACCGTAGATCAGCCCCAGCATTTT,CASSQVEDRGTVDQPQHF
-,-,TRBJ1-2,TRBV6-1,TGTGCCAGCAGTGAGAAGGGACTCTATGGCTACACCTTC,CASSEKGLYGYTF
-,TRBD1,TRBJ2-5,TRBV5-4,TGTGCCAGCAAAAATGGACAGGCAGAAGAGACCCAGTACTTC,CASKNGQAEETQYF
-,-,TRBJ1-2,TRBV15,TGTGCCACCAGCAGAGCCCTTACGGGGACACTTTATGGCTACACCTTC,CATSRALTGTLYGYTF
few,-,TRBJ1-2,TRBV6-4,TGTGCCAGCAGTGGGGACCGCGCAAGTGGCTACACCTTC,CASSGDRASGYTF
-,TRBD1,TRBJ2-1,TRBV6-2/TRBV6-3,TGTGCCAGCAGTACACAGGGGGGACACAATGAGCAGTTCTTC,CASSTQGGHNEQFF
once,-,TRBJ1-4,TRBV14,TGTGCCAGCAGCCTCTTTTGGGGGCGGGATGAAAAACTGTTTTTT,CASSLFWGRDEKLFF
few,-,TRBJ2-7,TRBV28,TGTGCCAGCAGTTGGGACGGGGATTTGGTGGCCTACGAGCAGTACTTC,CASSWDGDLVAYEQYF
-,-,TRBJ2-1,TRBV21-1,TGTGCCAGCAGGAGGGGGAGGGATGAGCAGTTCTTC,CASRRGRDEQFF
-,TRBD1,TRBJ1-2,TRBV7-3,TGTGCCAGCAGTTTACAGGGGGCTGATTATGGCTACACCTTC,CASSLQGADYGYTF
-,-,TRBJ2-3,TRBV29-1,TGCAGCGTTGAAGCAGGGATGATCACAGATACGCAGTATTTT,CSVEAGMITDTQYF
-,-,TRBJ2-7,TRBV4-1,TGCGCCAGCAGCCCTATACGGGACCGCTCCTACGAGCAGTACTTC,CASSPIRDRSYEQYF
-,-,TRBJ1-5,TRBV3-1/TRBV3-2,TGTGCCAGCAGCCAAGCTTGGAGCAATCAGCCCCAGCATTTT,CASSQAWSNQPQHF
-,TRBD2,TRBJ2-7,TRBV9,TGTGCCAGCAGCGGTGGGGGGGTCTACTCCTACGAGCAGTACTTC,CASSGGGVYSYEQYF
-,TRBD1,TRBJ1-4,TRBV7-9,TGTGCCAGCAGCTTAACAGGGGGCGATGAAAAACTGTTTTTT,CASSLTGGDEKLFF
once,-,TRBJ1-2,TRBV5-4,TGTGCCAGCAGCTCGACAGGCCGATCCTATGGCTACACCTTC,CASSSTGRSYGYTF
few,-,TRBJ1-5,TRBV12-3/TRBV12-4,TGTGCCAGCAGTCGGGACGGCAATCAGCCCCAGCATTTT,CASSRDGNQPQHF
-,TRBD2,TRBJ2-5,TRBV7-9,TGTGCCAGCAGCTTAGGAGGGTCTAGCGGGGAAAGAGATACCCAGTACTTC,CASSLGGSSGERDTQYF
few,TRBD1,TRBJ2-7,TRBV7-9,TGTGCCAGCAGCCCCCCAGGGACAGGGAAGATGTACGAGCAGTACTTC,CASSPPGTGKMYEQYF
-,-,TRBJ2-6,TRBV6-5,TGTGCCAGCAGATCCTTCTCTGGGGCCAACGTCCTGACTTTC,CASRSFSGANVLTF
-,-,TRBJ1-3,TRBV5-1,TGCGCCAGCAGCTTGAGTGGCAGAGAAAGTGGAAACACCATATATTTT,CASSLSGRESGNTIYF
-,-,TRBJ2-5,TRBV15,TGTGCCACCAGCAGAGAGGGCGCGGCAGGCCGAGAGACCCAGTACTTC,CATSREGAAGRETQYF
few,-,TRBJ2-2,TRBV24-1,TGTGCCACCAGTGAGGTGACTATGAGGGAACACCGGGGAGCTGTTTTT,CATSEVTMREHRGAVF